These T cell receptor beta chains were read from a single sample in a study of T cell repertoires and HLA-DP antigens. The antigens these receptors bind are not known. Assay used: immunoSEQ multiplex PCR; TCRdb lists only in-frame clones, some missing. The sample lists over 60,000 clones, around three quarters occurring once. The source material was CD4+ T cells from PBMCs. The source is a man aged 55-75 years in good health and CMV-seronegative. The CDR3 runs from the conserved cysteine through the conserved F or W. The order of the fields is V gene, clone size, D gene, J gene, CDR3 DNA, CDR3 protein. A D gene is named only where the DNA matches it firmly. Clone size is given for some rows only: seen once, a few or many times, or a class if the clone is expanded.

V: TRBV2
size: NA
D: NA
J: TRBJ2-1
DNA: TGTGCCAGCAGATGGGACATTAACAATGAGCAGTTCTTC
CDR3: CASRWDINNEQFF

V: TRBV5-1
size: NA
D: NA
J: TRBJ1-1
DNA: TGCGCCAGCAGCTTGCTTTCAGGGATGAACACTGAAGCTTTCTTT
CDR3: CASSLLSGMNTEAFF

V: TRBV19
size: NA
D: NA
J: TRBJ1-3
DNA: TGTGCCAGTAGTATCTCTGCCCTCTCTGGAAACACCATATATTTT
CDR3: CASSISALSGNTIYF

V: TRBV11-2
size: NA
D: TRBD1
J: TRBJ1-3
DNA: TGTGCCAGCAGCGGCGACAGGGACTCTGGAAACACCATATATTTT
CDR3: CASSGDRDSGNTIYF

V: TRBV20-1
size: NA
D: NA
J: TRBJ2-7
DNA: TGCAGTGCTAGAGACGCCTACGAGCAGTACTTC
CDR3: CSARDAYEQYF

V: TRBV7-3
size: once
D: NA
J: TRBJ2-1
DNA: TGTGCCAGCAGCTTAACAGGCTTATCCTACAATGAGCAGTTCTTC
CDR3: CASSLTGLSYNEQFF

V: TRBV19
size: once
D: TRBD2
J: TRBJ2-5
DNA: TGTGCCAGTAGTATTCGGGGGGAAGAGACCCAGTACTTC
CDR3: CASSIRGEETQYF

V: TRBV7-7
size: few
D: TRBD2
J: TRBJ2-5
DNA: TGTGCCAGCAGCTTACATCTTAGCGGGGGGGCCCGGGAGACCCAGTACTTC
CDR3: CASSLHLSGGARETQYF

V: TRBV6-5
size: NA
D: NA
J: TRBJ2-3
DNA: TGTGCCAGCAGCCTCCAGGGCCATACGCAGTATTTT
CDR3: CASSLQGHTQYF

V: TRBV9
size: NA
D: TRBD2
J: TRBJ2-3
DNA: TGTGCCAGCAGCGCGGCGGGAGTGGGGACAGATACGCAGTATTTT
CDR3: CASSAAGVGTDTQYF

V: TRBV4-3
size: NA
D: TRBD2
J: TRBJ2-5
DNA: TGCGCCAGCAGCCCCACTAGCGGGAGGGCCCTCCAAGAGACCCAGTACTTC
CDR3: CASSPTSGRALQETQYF

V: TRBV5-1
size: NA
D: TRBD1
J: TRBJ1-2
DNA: TGCGCCAGCAGCTTGGCCGGGGACAGTCACTATGGCTACACCTTC
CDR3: CASSLAGDSHYGYTF

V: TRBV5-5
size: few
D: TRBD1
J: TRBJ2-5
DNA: TGTGCCAGCAGCCCTTCCCCGACAGGGAGAGAGACCCAGTACTTC
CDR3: CASSPSPTGRETQYF

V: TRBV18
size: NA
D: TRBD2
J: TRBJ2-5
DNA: TGTGCCAGCTCACCATATTCAGCGGGAGCAGAGACCCAGTACTTC
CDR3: CASSPYSAGAETQYF

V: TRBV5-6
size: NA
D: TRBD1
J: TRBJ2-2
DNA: TGTGCCAGCAGCCCGAGACAGGGGGGGACCGGGGAGCTGTTTTTT
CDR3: CASSPRQGGTGELFF

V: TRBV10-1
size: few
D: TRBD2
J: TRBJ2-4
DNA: TGCGCCAGCAGTGATGGGACTAGCGGGTTAGCCAAAAACATTCAGTACTTC
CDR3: CASSDGTSGLAKNIQYF

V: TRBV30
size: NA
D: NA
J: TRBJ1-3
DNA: TGTGCCTGGGGTGGTATCGAGAACTCTGGAAACACCATATATTTT
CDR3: CAWGGIENSGNTIYF

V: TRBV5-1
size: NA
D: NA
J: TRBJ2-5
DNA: TGCGCCAGCAGCCCAGGAGGGCCGCCAGAGACCCAGTACTTC
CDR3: CASSPGGPPETQYF

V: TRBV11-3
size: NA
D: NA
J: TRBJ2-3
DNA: TGTGCCAGCAGCTTAGGGAGGGGCACAGATACGCAGTATTTT
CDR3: CASSLGRGTDTQYF